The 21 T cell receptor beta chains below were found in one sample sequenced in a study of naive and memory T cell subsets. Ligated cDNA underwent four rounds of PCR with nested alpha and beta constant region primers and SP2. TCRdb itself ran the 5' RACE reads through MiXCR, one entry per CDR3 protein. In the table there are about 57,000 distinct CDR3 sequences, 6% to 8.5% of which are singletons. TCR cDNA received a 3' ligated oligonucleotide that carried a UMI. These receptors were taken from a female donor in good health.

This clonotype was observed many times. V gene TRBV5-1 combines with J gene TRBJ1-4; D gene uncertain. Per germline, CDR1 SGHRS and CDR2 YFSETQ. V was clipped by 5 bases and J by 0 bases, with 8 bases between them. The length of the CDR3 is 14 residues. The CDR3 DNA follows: TGCGCCAGCAGGGCAGATTCAACTAATGAAAAACTGTTTTTT. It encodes CASRADSTNEKLFF.

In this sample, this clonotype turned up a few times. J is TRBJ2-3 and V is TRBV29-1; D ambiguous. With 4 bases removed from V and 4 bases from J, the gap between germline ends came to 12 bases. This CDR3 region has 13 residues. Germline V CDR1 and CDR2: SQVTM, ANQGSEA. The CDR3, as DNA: TGCAGCGTTGCGGTGGATAGGGCAGATACGCAGTATTTT. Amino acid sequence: CSVAVDRADTQYF.

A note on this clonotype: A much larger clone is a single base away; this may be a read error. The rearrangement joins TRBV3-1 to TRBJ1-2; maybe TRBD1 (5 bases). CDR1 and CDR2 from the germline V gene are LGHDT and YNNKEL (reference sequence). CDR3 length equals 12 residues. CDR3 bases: TGTTCCAGCAGCCAACGAGACAGACATCCTCACTTC. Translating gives CSSSQRDRHPHF.

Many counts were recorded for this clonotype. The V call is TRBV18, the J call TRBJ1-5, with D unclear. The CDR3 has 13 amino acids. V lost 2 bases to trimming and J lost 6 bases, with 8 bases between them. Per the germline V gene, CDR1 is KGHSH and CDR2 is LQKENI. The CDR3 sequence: CASSPGMAQPQHF. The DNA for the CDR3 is TGTGCCAGCTCACCAGGGATGGCTCAGCCCCAGCATTTT.

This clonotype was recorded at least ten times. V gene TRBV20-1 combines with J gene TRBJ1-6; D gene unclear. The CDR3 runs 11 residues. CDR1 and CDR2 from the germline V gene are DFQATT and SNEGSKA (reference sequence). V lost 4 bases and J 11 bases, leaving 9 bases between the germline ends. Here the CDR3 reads CSATQIPPLHF. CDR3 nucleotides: TGCAGTGCTACCCAGATACCACCCCTCCACTTT.

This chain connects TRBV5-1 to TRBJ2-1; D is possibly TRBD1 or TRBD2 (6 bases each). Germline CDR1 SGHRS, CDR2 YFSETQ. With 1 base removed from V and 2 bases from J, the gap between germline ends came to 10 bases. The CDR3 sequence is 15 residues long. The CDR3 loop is CASSLSRGAYNEQFF. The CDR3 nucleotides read TGCGCCAGCAGCTTGTCGAGGGGGGCCTACAATGAGCAGTTCTTC.

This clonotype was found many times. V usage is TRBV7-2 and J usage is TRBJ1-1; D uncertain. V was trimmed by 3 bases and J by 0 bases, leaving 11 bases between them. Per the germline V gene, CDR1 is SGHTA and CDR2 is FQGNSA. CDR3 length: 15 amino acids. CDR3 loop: CASSLTVFMNTEAFF. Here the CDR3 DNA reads TGTGCCAGCAGCTTGACGGTGTTCATGAACACTGAAGCTTTCTTT.

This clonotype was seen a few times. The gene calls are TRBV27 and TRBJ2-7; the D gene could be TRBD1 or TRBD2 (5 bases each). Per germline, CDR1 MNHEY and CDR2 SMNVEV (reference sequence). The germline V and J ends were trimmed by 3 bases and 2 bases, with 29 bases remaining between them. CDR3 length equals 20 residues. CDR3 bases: TGTGCCAGCAGTTTGGCCTGGGGATTTGAGGGTACAGGCCCTACCTACGAGCAGTACTTC. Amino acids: CASSLAWGFEGTGPTYEQYF.

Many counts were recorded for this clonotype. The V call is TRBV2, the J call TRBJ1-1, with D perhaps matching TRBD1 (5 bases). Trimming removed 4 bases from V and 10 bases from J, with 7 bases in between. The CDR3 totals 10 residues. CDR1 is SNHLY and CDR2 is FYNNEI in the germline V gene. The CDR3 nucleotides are TGTGCCAGCAGTGTCACAGGAGCTTTCTTT. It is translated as CASSVTGAFF.

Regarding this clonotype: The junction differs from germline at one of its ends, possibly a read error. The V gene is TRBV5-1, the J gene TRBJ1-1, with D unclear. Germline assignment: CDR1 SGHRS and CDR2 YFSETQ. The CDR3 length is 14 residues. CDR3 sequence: CASSLIGENAEAFF. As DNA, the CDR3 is TGCGCCAGCAGCTTGATCGGGGAGAACGCTGAAGCTTTCTTT.

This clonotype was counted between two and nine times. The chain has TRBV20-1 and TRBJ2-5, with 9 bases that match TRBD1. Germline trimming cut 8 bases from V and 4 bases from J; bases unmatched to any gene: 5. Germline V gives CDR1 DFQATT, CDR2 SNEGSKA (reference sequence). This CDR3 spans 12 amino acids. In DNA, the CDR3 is TGCAGTACTACAGGGGGCAGAGAGACCCAGTACTTC. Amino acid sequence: CSTTGGRETQYF.

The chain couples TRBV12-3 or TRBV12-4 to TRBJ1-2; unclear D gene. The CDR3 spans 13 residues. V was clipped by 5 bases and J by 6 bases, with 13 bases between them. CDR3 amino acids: CASSLSSRDGYTF. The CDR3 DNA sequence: TGTGCCAGCAGTCTATCTAGTCGGGATGGCTACACCTTC.

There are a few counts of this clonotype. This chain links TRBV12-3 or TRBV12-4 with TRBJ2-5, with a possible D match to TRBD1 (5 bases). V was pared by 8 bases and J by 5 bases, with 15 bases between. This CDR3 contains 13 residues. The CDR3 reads CASLRGQGETQYF. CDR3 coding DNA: TGTGCCAGCTTAAGGGGCCAAGGGGAGACCCAGTACTTC.

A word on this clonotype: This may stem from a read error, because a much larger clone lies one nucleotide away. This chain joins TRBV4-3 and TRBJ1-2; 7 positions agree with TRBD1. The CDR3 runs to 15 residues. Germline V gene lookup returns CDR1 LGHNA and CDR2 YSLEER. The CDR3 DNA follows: TGCGCCAGCAGCCAAGAAAACAGGGGACTAGATGGCGACACCTTC. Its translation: CASSQENRGLDGDTF.

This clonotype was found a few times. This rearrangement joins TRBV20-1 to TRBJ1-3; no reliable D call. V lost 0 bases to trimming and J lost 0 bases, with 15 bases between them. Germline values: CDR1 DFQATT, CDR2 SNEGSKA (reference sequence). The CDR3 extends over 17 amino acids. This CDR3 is CSARDSGSWDSGNTIYF. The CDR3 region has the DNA TGCAGTGCTAGAGATTCGGGATCGTGGGACTCTGGAAACACCATATATTTT.

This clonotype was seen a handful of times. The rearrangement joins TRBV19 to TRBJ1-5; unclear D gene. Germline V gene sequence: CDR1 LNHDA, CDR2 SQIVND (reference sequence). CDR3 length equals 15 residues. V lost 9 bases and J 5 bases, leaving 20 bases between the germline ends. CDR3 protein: CARVVLRAPYQPQHF. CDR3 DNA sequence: TGTGCCAGGGTGGTACTCCGGGCCCCGTATCAGCCCCAGCATTTT.

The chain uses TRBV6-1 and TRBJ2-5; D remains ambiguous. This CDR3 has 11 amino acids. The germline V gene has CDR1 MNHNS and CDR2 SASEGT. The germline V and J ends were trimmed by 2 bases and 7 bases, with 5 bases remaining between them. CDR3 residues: CASSERRTQYF. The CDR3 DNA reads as TGTGCCAGCAGTGAAAGGCGGACCCAGTACTTC.

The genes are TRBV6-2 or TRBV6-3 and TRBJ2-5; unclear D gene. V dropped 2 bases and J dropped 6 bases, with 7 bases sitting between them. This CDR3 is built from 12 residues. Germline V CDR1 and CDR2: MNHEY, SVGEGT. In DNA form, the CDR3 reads TGTGCCAGCAGTTACGAGGAACAGACCCAGTACTTC. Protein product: CASSYEEQTQYF.

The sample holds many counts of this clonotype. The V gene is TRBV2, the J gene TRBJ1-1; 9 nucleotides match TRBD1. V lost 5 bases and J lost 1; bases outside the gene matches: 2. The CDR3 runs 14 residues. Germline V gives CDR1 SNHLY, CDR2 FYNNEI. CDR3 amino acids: CASSPGQGNTEAFF. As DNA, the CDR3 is TGTGCCAGCAGTCCGGGACAGGGGAACACTGAAGCTTTCTTT.

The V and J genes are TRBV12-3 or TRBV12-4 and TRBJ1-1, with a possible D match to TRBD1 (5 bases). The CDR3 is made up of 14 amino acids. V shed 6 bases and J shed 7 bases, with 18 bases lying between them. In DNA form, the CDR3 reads TGTGCCAGCAGCCCACCCTCGGGGGTCGGTGAAGCTTTCTTT. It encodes CASSPPSGVGEAFF.

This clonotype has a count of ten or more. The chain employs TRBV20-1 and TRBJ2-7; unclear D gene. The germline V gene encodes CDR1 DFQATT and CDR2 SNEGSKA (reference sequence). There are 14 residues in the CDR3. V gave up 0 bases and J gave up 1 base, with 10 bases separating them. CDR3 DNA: TGCAGTGCTAGAGATCCTAGTCAGTCCTACGAGCAGTACTTC. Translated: CSARDPSQSYEQYF.